This TCR beta chain originates from a study of T-cell reconstitution after alpha-beta-depleted transplantation in children. V lost 2 bases and J lost 5; bases outside the gene matches: 8. This CDR3 spans 15 amino acids. CDR1 and CDR2 (germline): SEHNR, FQNEAQ (reference sequence). It was with unique molecular identifiers that the TCRbeta library was prepared. One entry per CDR3 protein, called by TCRdb with MiXCR from the PCR reads. The sample carries roughly 500,000 distinct CDR3 sequences, 30% to 35% recorded once. This clonotype was sampled from a human donor who donated a stem cell graft to a child with aplastic anemia. Sequenced here: PBMCs from the stem cell graft donor, sampled from the stem cell graft. The rearrangement uses TRBV7-9 and TRBJ2-7; TRBD2 matches 8 bases. The CDR3: CASSLRSGRSNEQYF. For the CDR3, the DNA is TGTGCCAGCAGCTTACGGAGCGGGAGAAGCAACGAGCAGTACTTC. The full variable domain, its missing parts supplied by reference TRBV7-9 and TRBJ2-7, is DTGVSQNPRHKITKRGQNVTFRCDPISEHNRLYWYRQTLGQGPEFLTYFQNEAQLEKSRLLSDRFSAERPKGSFSTLEIQRTEQGDSAMYLCASSLRSGRSNEQYFGPGTRLTVT.